The source of this T cell receptor (beta chain) is a study of T cell responses to AZD1222 COVID-19 vaccine. The CDR3 covers 14 residues. The germline V gene has CDR1 LNHDA and CDR2 SQIVND (reference sequence). V lost 6 bases and J 4 bases, leaving 15 bases between the germline ends. Data came from immunoSEQ multiplex PCR; TCRdb stores just in-frame clones and leaves some out. The sample lists tens of thousands of clones; 65% to 85% were seen once. For this clone: Its target is not known.

Whole-study results and caveats: Clonal diversity was possibly underestimated, and white British individuals and females predominated among donors. In the spike-specific TCR repertoire, nearly half reportedly target unmutated variant regions. Among those given AZD1222, only five or six were seropositive at baseline. Repertoire samples came only from after the peak T cell response.

The sequence was collected from an adult in good health. This specimen was peripheral blood, taken on day 0 of MenACWY control vaccination. The chain joins TRBV19 to TRBJ1-1; D unclear. DNA for the CDR3: TGTGCCAGTAGGACCGCGGGAACCGGCACTGAAGCTTTCTTT. Translated: CASRTAGTGTEAFF.